This is a list of T cell receptor beta chains from one sample in a study of cytomegalovirus exposure and HLA in healthy donors. Produced via immunoSEQ multiplex PCR; TCRdb's table is partial and in-frame only. The profile shows approximately 130,000 clones, around 83% of them singletons. What was sequenced was PBMCs. Every receptor here comes from a girl aged 2-10 years in good health and CMV-seronegative. CDR3s include the opening cysteine and the closing phenylalanine or tryptophan. A D gene is named only where the DNA matches it firmly. Rows may omit the clone size; those that give it use once, few, many or a size class.

abundance: NA; d_gene: TRBD1; v_gene: TRBV5-4; j_gene: TRBJ2-2; len: 14; CDR3aa: CASRFDRDYGELFF; CDR3nt: TGTGCCAGCAGGTTCGACAGGGATTATGGGGAGCTGTTTTTT
abundance: NA; d_gene: NA; v_gene: TRBV7-2; j_gene: TRBJ1-1; len: 15; CDR3aa: CASSLAPVPNTEAFF; CDR3nt: TGTGCCAGCAGCTTAGCTCCGGTACCGAACACTGAAGCTTTCTTT
abundance: NA; d_gene: NA; v_gene: TRBV6-1; j_gene: TRBJ2-5; len: 15; CDR3aa: CASSIGRTPQETQYF; CDR3nt: TGTGCCAGCAGTATCGGACGGACACCCCAAGAGACCCAGTACTTC
abundance: NA; d_gene: NA; v_gene: TRBV20-1; j_gene: TRBJ2-5; len: 11; CDR3aa: CSGEVQETQYF; CDR3nt: TGCAGTGGAGAAGTTCAAGAGACCCAGTACTTC
abundance: NA; d_gene: NA; v_gene: TRBV5-4; j_gene: TRBJ2-3; len: 14; CDR3aa: CASSFIERADTQYF; CDR3nt: TGTGCCAGCAGCTTCATCGAGAGGGCAGATACGCAGTATTTT
abundance: NA; d_gene: NA; v_gene: TRBV7-2; j_gene: TRBJ1-4; len: 15; CDR3aa: CASSLTPAANEKLFF; CDR3nt: TGTGCCAGCAGCCTTACCCCTGCAGCTAATGAAAAACTGTTTTTT
abundance: NA; d_gene: NA; v_gene: TRBV29-1; j_gene: TRBJ2-2; len: 13; CDR3aa: CSVSRQNTGELFF; CDR3nt: TGCAGCGTTTCTCGACAGAACACCGGGGAGCTGTTTTTT
abundance: NA; d_gene: NA; v_gene: TRBV7-9; j_gene: TRBJ2-7; len: 15; CDR3aa: CASSPPQGRSYEQYF; CDR3nt: TGTGCCAGCAGCCCTCCGCAGGGAAGGTCCTACGAGCAGTACTTC
abundance: NA; d_gene: NA; v_gene: TRBV5-1; j_gene: TRBJ2-5; len: 15; CDR3aa: CASSPISEIKWTQYF; CDR3nt: TGCGCCAGCAGCCCCATCTCCGAGATCAAGTGGACCCAGTACTTC
abundance: NA; d_gene: TRBD2; v_gene: TRBV5-1; j_gene: TRBJ2-1; len: 18; CDR3aa: CASSLEGGWGLAQSREFF; CDR3nt: TGCGCCAGCAGCTTGGAGGGCGGGTGGGGACTAGCGCAATCCCGGGAGTTCTTC
abundance: NA; d_gene: TRBD1; v_gene: TRBV30; j_gene: TRBJ1-5; len: 17; CDR3aa: CAWSVGSGGFGNQPQHF; CDR3nt: TGTGCCTGGAGTGTCGGGTCAGGGGGCTTTGGCAATCAGCCCCAGCATTTT
abundance: NA; d_gene: NA; v_gene: TRBV7-9; j_gene: TRBJ2-1; len: 12; CDR3aa: CASSSKYNEQFF; CDR3nt: TGTGCCAGCAGCTCAAAATACAATGAGCAGTTCTTC
abundance: NA; d_gene: NA; v_gene: TRBV7-9; j_gene: TRBJ1-2; len: 16; CDR3aa: CASSLLSGRALYGYTF; CDR3nt: TGTGCCAGCAGCTTACTCTCAGGTCGTGCCCTCTATGGCTACACCTTC
abundance: NA; d_gene: NA; v_gene: TRBV27; j_gene: TRBJ1-5; len: 14; CDR3aa: CASSFRHTNQPQHF; CDR3nt: TGTGCCAGCAGTTTTAGACACACCAATCAGCCCCAGCATTTT
abundance: few; d_gene: TRBD1; v_gene: TRBV6-1; j_gene: TRBJ1-5; len: 15; CDR3aa: CASSEAETGFQPQHF; CDR3nt: TGTGCCAGCAGTGAAGCGGAGACAGGGTTTCAGCCCCAGCATTTT
abundance: few; d_gene: TRBD1; v_gene: TRBV9; j_gene: TRBJ1-4; len: 15; CDR3aa: CASSVGGQGGEKLFF; CDR3nt: TGTGCCAGCAGCGTAGGGGGACAGGGGGGCGAAAAACTGTTTTTT